This TCR beta chain derives from a study of blood T cells in healthy people across ages. Trimming cost V 4 bases and J 5 bases, with 13 bases left between them. The CDR3 is made up of 14 amino acids. The germline CDR1 and CDR2 sequences are LNHDA and SQIVND (reference sequence). Alongside a J-beta primer mix, a sample-barcoded 5' primer served in a second PCR lasting about 7 to 12 cycles. From the 5' RACE reads, TCRdb called clonotypes with MiXCR, one entry per CDR3 protein. The data contain about 1.6 million distinct CDR3 sequences, about 31% of them singletons. This rearrangement joins TRBV19 to TRBJ2-3; a weak D match, TRBD1 (5 bases). The specimen was blood. The sequence was collected from a woman younger than 45 in good health. The CDR3 DNA sequence: TGTGCCAGTAGTACACAGGTGTCCGTAGATACGCAGTATTTT. Residues: CASSTQVSVDTQYF.